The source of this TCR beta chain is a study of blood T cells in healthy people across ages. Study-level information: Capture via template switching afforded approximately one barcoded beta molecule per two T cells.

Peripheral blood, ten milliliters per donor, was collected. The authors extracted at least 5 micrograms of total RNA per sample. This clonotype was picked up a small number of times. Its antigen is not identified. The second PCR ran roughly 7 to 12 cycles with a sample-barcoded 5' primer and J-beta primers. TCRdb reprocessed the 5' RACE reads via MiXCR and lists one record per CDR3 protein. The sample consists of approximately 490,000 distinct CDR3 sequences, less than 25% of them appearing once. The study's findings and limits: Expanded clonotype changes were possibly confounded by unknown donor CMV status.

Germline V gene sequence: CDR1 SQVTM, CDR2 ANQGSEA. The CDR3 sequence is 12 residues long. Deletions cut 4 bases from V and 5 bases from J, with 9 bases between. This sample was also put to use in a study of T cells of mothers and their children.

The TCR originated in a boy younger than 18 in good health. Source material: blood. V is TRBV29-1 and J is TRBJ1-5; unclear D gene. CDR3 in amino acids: CSVVRWDQPQHF. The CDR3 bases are TGCAGCGTTGTGAGGTGGGATCAGCCCCAGCATTTT.